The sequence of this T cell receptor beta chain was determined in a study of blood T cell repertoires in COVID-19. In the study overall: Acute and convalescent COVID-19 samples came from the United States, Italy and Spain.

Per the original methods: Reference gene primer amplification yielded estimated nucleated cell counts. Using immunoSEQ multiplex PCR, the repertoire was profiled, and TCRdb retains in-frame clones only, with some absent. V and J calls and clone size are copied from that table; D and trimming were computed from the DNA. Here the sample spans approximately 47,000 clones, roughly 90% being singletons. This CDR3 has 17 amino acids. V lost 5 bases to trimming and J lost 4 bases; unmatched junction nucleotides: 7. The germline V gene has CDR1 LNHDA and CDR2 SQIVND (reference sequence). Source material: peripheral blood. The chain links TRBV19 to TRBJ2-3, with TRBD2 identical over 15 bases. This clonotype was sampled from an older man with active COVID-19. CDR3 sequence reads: CASSPGLAGGPADTQYF. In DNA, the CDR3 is TGTGCCAGTAGTCCAGGACTAGCGGGAGGGCCAGCAGATACGCAGTATTTT.